Below, 18 T cell receptor beta chains from the same sample are listed, as sequenced in a study of T cell repertoires in ileal Crohn's disease. Some clones are missing from TCRdb's copy, which holds only in-frame ones; the method was immunoSEQ multiplex PCR. The sample lists some 8,000 clones; 80% were seen once. The sequenced sample was ileal tissue. These receptors came from an adult with Crohn's disease.

The chain combines TRBV27 with TRBJ1-2, with TRBD1 matching 7 bases. CDR1 is MNHEY, CDR2 SMNVEV, per germline (reference sequence). This CDR3 region has 12 residues. Trimming removed 5 bases from V and 4 bases from J; junction bases left unmatched: 1. Here the CDR3 DNA reads TGTGCCAGCAGTAAGGGGGCCTATGGCTACACCTTC. Protein: CASSKGAYGYTF.

The chain uses TRBV6-1 and TRBJ1-2; D uncertain. Germline V gene data show CDR1 as MNHNS and CDR2 as SASEGT. Trimming removed 4 bases at V and 4 bases at J, with 10 bases between. The CDR3 is made up of 13 amino acids. CDR3 protein: CASSGSNSYGYTF. The CDR3 DNA reads TGTGCCAGCAGTGGGTCGAATTCCTATGGCTACACCTTC.

The gene calls are TRBV18 and TRBJ1-1; no firm D call. The V end was cut by 4 bases, the J end by 1 base, with 10 bases between. Germline loops: CDR1 KGHSH, CDR2 LQKENI. The CDR3 runs 14 residues. CDR3 nucleotide sequence: TGTGCCAGCTCACGTAATACACAGAACACTGAAGCTTTCTTT. It codes for CASSRNTQNTEAFF.

The genes are TRBV11-2 and TRBJ2-3, with D unresolved. The CDR3 runs to 16 residues. CDR1 SGHAT and CDR2 FQNNGV come from the germline V gene. V was pared by 2 bases and J by 0 bases, with 12 bases between. In DNA, the CDR3 is TGTGCCAGCAGCTTAAATGTGGGTGGGAGCACAGATACGCAGTATTTT. It encodes CASSLNVGGSTDTQYF.

CDR3 nucleotide sequence: TGCGCCAGCAGCTTGACTTCTTCTGCAGGAAACACCATATATTTT. It is translated as CASSLTSSAGNTIYF. The V and J genes are TRBV5-1 and TRBJ1-3; D call uncertain. V shed 1 base and J shed 4 bases, with 12 bases lying between them. This CDR3 has 15 residues. Germline values: CDR1 SGHRS, CDR2 YFSETQ.

The rearrangement joins TRBV2 to TRBJ1-1, with D perhaps TRBD1 (5 bases). CDR3 length: 15 residues. Germline V gene sequence: CDR1 SNHLY, CDR2 FYNNEI. Trimming removed 0 bases at V and 11 bases at J, with 19 bases between. The DNA of the CDR3 is TGTGCCAGCAGTGAAGCGCTTGTGGGGGTTTCTGGGGCTTTCTTT. It yields the protein CASSEALVGVSGAFF.

This chain connects TRBV10-3 to TRBJ1-4, with TRBD1 matching over 8 bases. This CDR3 is built from 14 residues. V was clipped by 6 bases and J by 5 bases; unmatched bases: 5. In germline, CDR1 is ENHRY, CDR2 SYGVKD. CDR3 in amino acids: CAIRAGGTNEKLFF. CDR3 coding DNA: TGTGCCATCAGAGCAGGGGGCACGAATGAAAAACTGTTTTTT.

The rearrangement links TRBV4-2 to TRBJ2-3; 7 nucleotides match TRBD2. The germline gives CDR1 LGHNA, CDR2 YNFKEQ. The CDR3 is made up of 16 amino acids. Unmatched junction bases numbered 10, after V lost 1 base and J lost 6 bases. This chain's CDR3 is CASSQGGRTRSDTQYF. The CDR3 DNA reads TGTGCCAGCAGCCAAGGCGGGAGAACAAGAAGTGATACGCAGTATTTT.

The chain links TRBV13 to TRBJ2-7; TRBD2 matches 14 bases. V lost 0 bases to trimming and J lost 4 bases; unmatched junction nucleotides: 2. The germline V gene encodes CDR1 PRHDT and CDR2 FYEKMQ (reference sequence). This CDR3 region has 16 residues. CDR3 loop: CASSLGGLAGEYEQYF. CDR3 DNA sequence: TGTGCCAGCAGCTTAGGGGGACTAGCGGGAGAGTACGAGCAGTACTTC.

Here the CDR3 reads CASSARTGGRDNEQFF. In DNA form, the CDR3 reads TGTGCCAGCAGCGCACGGACAGGGGGCAGGGACAATGAGCAGTTCTTC. The V call is TRBV9, the J call TRBJ2-1; 11 nucleotides match TRBD1. In germline, CDR1 is SGDLS, CDR2 YYNGEE. V shed 3 bases and J 5 bases; nucleotides not matched to a gene: 7. CDR3 length: 16 amino acids.

This clone was seen more than once but under ten times. J is TRBJ2-7 and V is TRBV7-9, with 7 bases aligning to TRBD2. The germline V gene has CDR1 SEHNR and CDR2 FQNEAQ (reference sequence). This CDR3 contains 13 residues. V shed 5 bases, J shed 7 bases, and the junction held 8 bases outside the gene matches. The CDR3 reads CASSLAGVQEQYF. Here the CDR3 DNA reads TGTGCCAGCAGCCTGGCGGGAGTTCAGGAGCAGTACTTC.

The CDR3 nucleotides read TGTGCCAGCAGCCAAATCGGGGCGGTGGAGGGCCACGAGCAGTACTTC. Its protein product is CASSQIGAVEGHEQYF. V and J are TRBV7-8 and TRBJ2-7; tentatively, D is TRBD2 (6 bases). CDR3 size: 16 residues. V shed 5 bases and J shed 5 bases, with 22 bases lying between them. Germline V gene data show CDR1 as SGHVS and CDR2 as FQNEAQ.

This clone was seen a single time. The chain links TRBV5-8 to TRBJ1-2; D call uncertain. Germline CDR1 and CDR2: SGHTS and YDEGEE. This CDR3 is built from 12 residues. Trimming shortened V by 1 base and J by 13 bases, and 14 bases separated the two germline ends. CDR3 DNA sequence: TGTGCCAGCAGCTTGAACCTTGGGTCTTGCACCTTC. Translation gives CASSLNLGSCTF.

The chain combines TRBV5-1 with TRBJ2-1; no definite D call. The CDR3 is 12 amino acids. Looked up from germline, CDR1 is SGHRS and CDR2 is YFSETQ. Trimming stripped 2 bases from V and 6 bases from J, with 6 bases between. The CDR3 spells CASSFSRNEQFF. Written as DNA, the CDR3 is TGCGCCAGCAGCTTTTCGCGCAATGAGCAGTTCTTC. The variable domain in full, with the rest retrieved from reference TRBV5-1 and TRBJ2-1, is KAGVTQTPRYLIKTRGQQVTLSCSPISGHRSVSWYQQTPGQGLQFLFEYFSETQRNKGNFPGRFSGRQFSNSRSEMNVSTLELGDSALYLCASSFSRNEQFFGPGTRLTVL.

The CDR3 bases are TGTGCCAGCAGCCCATCGACAGCTGGCTATGGCTACACCTTC. As protein: CASSPSTAGYGYTF. The rearrangement uses TRBV6-5 and TRBJ1-2, with a weak D call TRBD1 (5 bases). With 6 bases removed from V and 4 bases from J, the gap between germline ends came to 15 bases. This CDR3 is 14 amino acids long. Germline loops: CDR1 MNHEY, CDR2 SVGAGI.

The V gene is TRBV11-2, the J gene TRBJ2-1; weak D call: TRBD2 (6 bases). The length of the CDR3 is 15 residues. Trimming left V 1 base short and J 2 bases short, with 9 bases between. CDR1 is SGHAT and CDR2 is FQNNGV in the germline V gene. The CDR3 loop reads CASSLAGATYNEQFF. In nucleotides, the CDR3 is TGTGCCAGCAGCTTAGCGGGAGCAACCTACAATGAGCAGTTCTTC.

This chain links TRBV7-2 with TRBJ1-1; D remains ambiguous. Germline V lookup: CDR1 SGHTA, CDR2 FQGNSA. This CDR3 has 13 residues. Trimming removed 7 bases at V and 6 bases at J, with 15 bases between. CDR3 region: CASTKNLGSEAFF. DNA of the CDR3: TGTGCCAGCACTAAAAACCTCGGTTCTGAAGCTTTCTTT.

This clone was observed a few times. The J gene is TRBJ1-5, the V gene TRBV27; the D is unclear. Germline V lookup: CDR1 MNHEY, CDR2 SMNVEV (reference sequence). This CDR3 has 15 residues. Trimming left V 5 bases short and J 5 bases short, with 16 bases between. The DNA for the CDR3 is TGTGCCAGCAGTGTGACATCCGGCTGGGATCAGCCCCAGCATTTT. Amino acid sequence: CASSVTSGWDQPQHF.